A single T cell receptor (beta chain) is shown here with its context. Assay used: immunoSEQ multiplex PCR; TCRdb lists only in-frame clones, some missing. Of roughly 120,000 clones in the sample, about 88% were seen once. This entry belongs to a study of blood T cell repertoires in COVID-19. About the study: Sample material is recorded as cDNA or gDNA derived from T cells, B-cell-depleted T cells, or PBMCs.

Germline assignment: CDR1 KGHDR and CDR2 SFDVKD. The trim removed 9 bases at V and 8 bases at J, leaving 23 bases unmatched. The CDR3 covers 18 residues. This receptor was identified in a woman between 45 and 65 years old with acute or convalescent COVID-19. The sequencing sample was made of peripheral blood. The chain joins TRBV24-1 to TRBJ2-1, with 8 bases lining up with TRBD1. In nucleotides, the CDR3 is TGTGCCACCGCGAGGACAGGGAGTAGCGGAGGGGGTTGGGATGAGCAGTTCTTC. This encodes CATARTGSSGGGWDEQFF.